The 25 T cell receptor beta chains presented below share a single source sample, sequenced in a study of blood T cell repertoires in COVID-19. Libraries were prepared by immunoSEQ multiplex PCR; TCRdb keeps only in-frame clonotypes and omits some of them. The sample yields 35,000 to 50,000 clones, roughly four fifths seen once. Sequenced material: peripheral blood. These receptors originate from a human donor with acute or convalescent COVID-19. The donor label of this sample is uncertain.

The rearrangement joins TRBV4-1 to TRBJ2-3; TRBD2 matches 10 bases. This CDR3 contains 13 residues. CDR1 is MGHRA, CDR2 YSYEKL, per germline. With 4 bases clipped from V and 15 bases from J, the junction kept 10 bases outside the gene matches. CDR3 protein: CASSLVGLAGAYF. In DNA, the CDR3 is TGCGCCAGCAGCCTTGTTGGGCTAGCGGGGGCCTATTTT.

The rearrangement links TRBV5-6 to TRBJ2-2, with 10 positions matching TRBD1. This CDR3 region has 15 residues. V shed 3 bases, J shed 5 bases, and the junction held 4 bases outside the gene matches. Germline CDR1 and CDR2: SGHDT and YYEEEE. CDR3 residues: CASSSPGQGTGELFF. CDR3 coding DNA: TGTGCCAGCAGCTCCCCGGGACAGGGGACCGGGGAGCTGTTTTTT. The full variable domain, in which reference TRBV5-6 and TRBJ2-2 provide the parts outside the CDR3, is DAGVTQSPTHLIKTRGQQVTLRCSPKSGHDTVSWYQQALGQGPQFIFQYYEEEERQRGNFPDRFSGHQFPNYSSELNVNALLLGDSALYLCASSSPGQGTGELFFGEGSRLTVL.

This clone has more than one count but fewer than ten. The chain links TRBV6-6 to TRBJ2-2; 7 bases fit TRBD2. With 6 bases clipped from V and 1 base from J, the junction kept 5 bases outside the gene matches. CDR1 and CDR2 (germline): MNHNY, SVGAGI (reference sequence). The CDR3 has 15 amino acids. CDR3 nucleotides: TGTGCCAGCAGAGTTGGCGGGGGGAACACCGGGGAGCTGTTTTTT. Translated, it gives CASRVGGGNTGELFF.

The chain carries TRBV5-4 and TRBJ1-2, with 9 bases aligning to TRBD1. The V gene end was trimmed by 4 bases and the J gene end by 1 base; junction bases not matched to a gene: 5. This CDR3 contains 15 residues. Germline V gene lookup returns CDR1 SGHNT and CDR2 YYREEE (reference sequence). CDR3 sequence reads: CASSLQTGGNYGYTF. The CDR3 coding sequence is TGTGCCAGCAGCCTCCAGACAGGGGGTAACTATGGCTACACCTTC.

The chain is built from TRBV7-9 and TRBJ2-3, with D unclear. The germline V gene has CDR1 SEHNR and CDR2 FQNEAQ (reference sequence). The CDR3 totals 13 residues. Trimming stripped 6 bases from V and 5 bases from J, with 12 bases between. CDR3 coding DNA: TGTGCCAGCAGTAGTAACGCTGGAGATACGCAGTATTTT. Translating gives CASSSNAGDTQYF.

This clone was counted between two and nine times. The chain joins TRBV3-1 (or the pseudogene TRBV3-2) to TRBJ1-1; 8 nucleotides align to TRBD1. Germline assignment: CDR1 LGHDT and CDR2 YNNKEL (reference sequence). Trimming cost V 6 bases and J 3 bases; bases outside gene matches: 6. The CDR3 is made up of 14 amino acids. The CDR3 DNA reads as TGTGCCAGCAGACTGCAGGGGGCGTACACTGAAGCTTTCTTT. The encoded protein is CASRLQGAYTEAFF.

The rearrangement links TRBV11-2 to TRBJ1-1; 8 bases match TRBD1. V lost 5 bases and J lost 6; bases outside the gene matches: 11. This CDR3 is 15 amino acids long. Germline assignment: CDR1 SGHAT and CDR2 FQNNGV. This chain's CDR3 is CASSHTRTGSAEAFF. CDR3 sequence (DNA): TGTGCCAGCAGCCACACCAGGACAGGGAGCGCTGAAGCTTTCTTT.

The V call is TRBV9, the J call TRBJ2-3; TRBD2 matches at 7 bases. Trimming took 0 bases from V and 0 from J; bases not matched to a gene: 1. Per the germline V gene, CDR1 is SGDLS and CDR2 is YYNGEE. CDR3 size: 15 residues. The CDR3 DNA is TGTGCCAGCAGCGTAGGGGAGGGAAGCACAGATACGCAGTATTTT. It translates to CASSVGEGSTDTQYF.

This clone was seen only once. The gene calls are TRBV9 and TRBJ2-1, with 7 bases that match TRBD1. Per germline, CDR1 SGDLS and CDR2 YYNGEE. The CDR3 consists of 14 residues. Germline trimming cut 0 bases from V and 9 bases from J; bases unmatched to any gene: 6. The CDR3: CASSVGQGLGEQFF. The DNA for the CDR3 is TGTGCCAGCAGCGTAGGACAGGGCCTTGGTGAGCAGTTCTTC. Combining the CDR3 with reference TRBV9 and TRBJ2-1 gives the whole variable domain DSGVTQTPKHLITATGQRVTLRCSPRSGDLSVYWYQQSLDQGLQFLIQYYNGEERAKGNILERFSAQQFPDLHSELNLSSLELGDSALYFCASSVGQGLGEQFFGPGTRLTVL.

The chain employs TRBV14 and TRBJ2-5, with 9 bases matching TRBD1. Germline CDR1 reads SGHDN; CDR2 reads FVKESK. V gave up 5 bases and J gave up 5 bases; unmatched junction bases: 9. There are 15 residues in the CDR3. The CDR3 loop is CASSDRGSYFETQYF. The DNA of the CDR3 is TGTGCCAGCAGCGACAGGGGGTCCTATTTCGAGACCCAGTACTTC.

The chain carries TRBV2 and TRBJ2-7, with 7 bases matching TRBD1. The CDR3 covers 11 residues. V was pared by 8 bases and J by 5 bases, with 3 bases of the junction left unmatched. The V gene's germline CDR1 is SNHLY and CDR2 FYNNEI. The CDR3 DNA follows: TGTGCCAGCGAAGACAGGGACGAGCAGTACTTC. Amino acid sequence: CASEDRDEQYF.

This clone showed up just a few times. The chain recombines TRBV5-1 with TRBJ1-1; 9 nucleotides match TRBD1. The CDR3 contains 14 residues. V gave up 0 bases and J gave up 5 bases; unmatched junction bases: 2. CDR1 and CDR2 from the germline V gene are SGHRS and YFSETQ. The CDR3 DNA follows: TGCGCCAGCAGCTTGGCCGGGACAGGGACTGAAGCTTTCTTT. As protein: CASSLAGTGTEAFF.

The chain couples TRBV19 to TRBJ1-1; TRBD1 might be the D (6 bases). With 6 bases removed from V and 4 bases from J, the gap between germline ends came to 18 bases. There are 15 residues in the CDR3. Germline V gives CDR1 LNHDA, CDR2 SQIVND (reference sequence). This CDR3 reads CASSITGGASTEAFF. In DNA, the CDR3 is TGTGCCAGTAGCATTACGGGGGGCGCGAGCACTGAAGCTTTCTTT.

The V and J genes are TRBV30 and TRBJ1-2; 8 bases map to TRBD1. Looked up from germline, CDR1 is GTSNPN and CDR2 is SVGIG (reference sequence). Trimming cost V 6 bases and J 3 bases; bases outside gene matches: 9. The CDR3 spans 14 residues. CDR3 protein: CACTPGQADYGYTF. The CDR3 bases are TGTGCCTGTACTCCGGGACAGGCCGACTATGGCTACACCTTC.

Worth noting for this clone: Different DNA sequences within this sample yield the same CDR3. The CDR3 region has the DNA TGTGCCAGCAGCTCGGGACTAGCGGGTCAAGAGACCCAGTACTTC. The encoded protein is CASSSGLAGQETQYF. This chain links TRBV7-3 with TRBJ2-5, with 12 bases identical to TRBD2. Losses at the gene ends were 4 bases for V and 2 bases for J; bases not matched to a gene: 2. The germline V gene has CDR1 SGHTA and CDR2 FQGTGA. The CDR3 has 15 residues.

The genes are TRBV11-2 and TRBJ2-3; unclear D gene. The V end was cut by 1 base, the J end by 2 bases, with 10 bases between. The CDR3 extends over 15 amino acids. In germline, CDR1 is SGHAT, CDR2 FQNNGV. The CDR3 region has the DNA TGTGCCAGCAGCTTAGGCCGGAGACTCACAGATACGCAGTATTTT. It encodes CASSLGRRLTDTQYF.

This chain connects TRBV4-1 to TRBJ2-5; 10 bases map to TRBD2. Germline lookup yields CDR1 MGHRA and CDR2 YSYEKL. This CDR3 spans 20 amino acids. After removal of 3 bases from V and 4 bases from J, the junction contained 20 bases not matched to a gene. The CDR3 here is CASSQDPGGLAGVGGETQYF. The CDR3 DNA reads TGCGCCAGCAGCCAGGATCCAGGGGGGCTAGCGGGAGTAGGAGGAGAGACCCAGTACTTC.

This clone is a singleton in its sample. J is TRBJ2-6 and V is TRBV5-1, with D unclear. Trimming took off 4 bases at V and 0 bases at J, with 14 bases between the two ends. Germline V lookup: CDR1 SGHRS, CDR2 YFSETQ. This CDR3 spans 17 amino acids. The CDR3 DNA is TGCGCCAGCAGCCATAGTCCAAGTGGCTCTGGGGCCAACGTCCTGACTTTC. Protein product: CASSHSPSGSGANVLTF.

The chain combines TRBV29-1 with TRBJ2-3; 9 bases are a match to TRBD2. V was clipped by 7 bases and J by 4 bases; unmatched bases: 9. Per the germline V gene, CDR1 is SQVTM and CDR2 is ANQGSEA. The CDR3 is 14 residues long. The CDR3 nucleotides read TGCAGCGCCGAAGCGGGGGGAGTTGCAGATACGCAGTATTTT. Residues: CSAEAGGVADTQYF.

V usage is TRBV5-8 and J usage is TRBJ2-7; perhaps TRBD2 as D (6 bases). Trimming shortened V by 2 bases and J by 3 bases, and 9 bases separated the two germline ends. The CDR3 consists of 13 residues. Germline CDR1 and CDR2: SGHTS and YDEGEE. This CDR3 is CASSFRGSYEQYF. DNA of the CDR3: TGTGCCAGCAGCTTCCGGGGGAGCTACGAGCAGTACTTC.

In its sample, this clone was seen a few times. The rearrangement uses TRBV20-1 and TRBJ1-2; D call uncertain. The CDR3 runs 10 residues. Germline values: CDR1 DFQATT, CDR2 SNEGSKA (reference sequence). Trimming removed 6 bases from V and 8 bases from J, with 10 bases in between. CDR3 bases: TGCAGTGCCCTCCGAGAGGGCTACACCTTC. This gives the protein CSALREGYTF.

This chain connects TRBV10-3 to TRBJ1-2; TRBD1 matches at 11 bases. This CDR3 comprises 15 residues. The V gene end was trimmed by 6 bases and the J gene end by 2 bases; junction bases not matched to a gene: 5. The germline CDR1 and CDR2 sequences are ENHRY and SYGVKD. The CDR3: CAISFGQGANYGYTF. CDR3 bases: TGTGCCATCAGCTTTGGACAGGGGGCAAACTATGGCTACACCTTC.

J is TRBJ2-3 and V is TRBV11-2; D not certain. The CDR3 totals 14 residues. Germline V lookup: CDR1 SGHAT, CDR2 FQNNGV. V lost 1 base, J lost 3 bases, and 8 bases lay in between. CDR3 in DNA: TGTGCCAGCAGCTTAGGTCGACTTACAGATACGCAGTATTTT. This sequence encodes CASSLGRLTDTQYF.

The rearrangement uses TRBV6-2 or TRBV6-3 and TRBJ2-3; 11 bases match TRBD1. Germline V CDR1 and CDR2: MNHEY, SVGEGT. The CDR3 spans 15 residues. The J segment lost 4 bases and the V segment lost 5 bases, leaving 5 bases of the junction unmatched. The CDR3 sequence: CASSPGQGEADTQYF. Written as DNA, the CDR3 is TGTGCCAGCAGTCCGGGACAGGGGGAAGCAGATACGCAGTATTTT.

The V call is TRBV19, the J call TRBJ1-5; TRBD1 matches 12 bases. J gave up 2 bases and V 6 bases, and 11 bases lay outside the gene matches. The CDR3 is 18 residues long. The germline V gene encodes CDR1 LNHDA and CDR2 SQIVND (reference sequence). The CDR3 region has the DNA TGTGCCAGTAGGTGGGACAGGGGGCTGAGGGACGGCAATCAGCCCCAGCATTTT. Translating gives CASRWDRGLRDGNQPQHF.